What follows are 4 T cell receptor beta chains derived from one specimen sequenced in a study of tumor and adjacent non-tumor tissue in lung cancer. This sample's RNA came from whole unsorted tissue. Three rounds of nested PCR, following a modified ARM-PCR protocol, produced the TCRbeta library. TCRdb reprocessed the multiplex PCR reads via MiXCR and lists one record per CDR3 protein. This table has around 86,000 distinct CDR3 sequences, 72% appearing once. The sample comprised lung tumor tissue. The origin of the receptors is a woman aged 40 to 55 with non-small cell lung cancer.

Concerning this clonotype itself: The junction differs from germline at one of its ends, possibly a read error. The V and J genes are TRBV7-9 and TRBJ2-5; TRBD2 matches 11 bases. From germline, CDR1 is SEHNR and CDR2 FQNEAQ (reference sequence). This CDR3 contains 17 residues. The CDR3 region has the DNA TGTGTCAGCAGCCCGAGACTAGCGGGGCAGTCCAAAGAGACCCAGTACTTC. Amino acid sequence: CVSSPRLAGQSKETQYF.

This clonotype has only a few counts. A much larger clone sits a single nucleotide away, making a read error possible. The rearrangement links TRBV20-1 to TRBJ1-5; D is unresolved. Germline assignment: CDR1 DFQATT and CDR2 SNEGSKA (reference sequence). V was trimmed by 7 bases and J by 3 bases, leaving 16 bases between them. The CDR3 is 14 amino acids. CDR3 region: CSVSAQRDNQPQHF. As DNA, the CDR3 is TGCAGTGTTAGCGCACAGCGCGACAATCAGCCCCAGCATTTT.

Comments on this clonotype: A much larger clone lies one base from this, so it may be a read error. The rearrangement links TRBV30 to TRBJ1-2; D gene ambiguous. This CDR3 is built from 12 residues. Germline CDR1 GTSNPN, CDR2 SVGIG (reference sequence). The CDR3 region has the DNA TGTGCCTGGAGTGTATCAGGCTATGGCTACAGCTTC. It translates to CAWSVSGYGYSF. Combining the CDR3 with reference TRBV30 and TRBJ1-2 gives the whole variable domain SQTIHQWPATLVQPVGSPLSLECTVEGTSNPNLYWYRQAAGRGLQLLFYSVGIGQISSEVPQNLSASRPQDRQFILSSKKLLLSDSGFYLCAWSVSGYGYSFGSGTRLTVV.

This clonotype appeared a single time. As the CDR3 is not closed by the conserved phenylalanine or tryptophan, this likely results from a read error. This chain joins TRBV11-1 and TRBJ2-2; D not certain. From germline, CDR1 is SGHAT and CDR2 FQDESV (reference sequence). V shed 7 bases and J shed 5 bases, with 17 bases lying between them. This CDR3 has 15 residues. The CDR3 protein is CASNSRAIVTGELFI. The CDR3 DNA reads TGTGCCAGCAACTCCCGGGCAATAGTAACCGGGGAGCTGTTTATT.